Following are 3 T cell receptor beta chains from one sample sequenced in a study of CD8 T cells in Susac syndrome (dated by TCRdb to about 2019). The library relied on the immunoSEQ multiplex PCR assay. RNA was extracted using the RNeasy kit, and about 0.45 to 1 ug of the RNA was reverse transcribed with random hexamers. TCRdb redid the processing of the public reads, applying fastp at Q25 and MiXCR, and retained in-frame beta chains. A single entry per CDR3 protein holds the most common genes and DNA from its merged rows. The sample has 200,000 to 250,000 distinct CDR3 sequences on record, about 94% of them singletons. 0.15% to 0.2% of the sample goes to the ten largest clones. The source material was CD4+ T cells from PBMCs. These receptors were obtained from a human donor with Susac syndrome.

The chain combines TRBV5-1 with TRBJ1-2, with 7 bases aligning to TRBD1. The trim removed 1 base at V and 6 bases at J, leaving 3 bases unmatched. CDR1 and CDR2 (germline): SGHRS, YFSETQ. This CDR3 has 13 residues. The CDR3 loop is CASSLMQGDGYTF. The CDR3 nucleotides are TGCGCCAGCAGCTTGATGCAGGGGGATGGCTACACCTTC.

This rearrangement joins TRBV7-3 to TRBJ2-1, with a possible D match to TRBD1 (6 bases). V was trimmed by 4 bases and J by 2 bases, leaving 9 bases between them. The CDR3 has 14 residues. Germline V CDR1 and CDR2: SGHTA, FQGTGA. The CDR3: CASSSGTTYNEQFF. For the CDR3, the DNA is TGTGCCAGCAGCTCCGGGACAACCTACAATGAGCAGTTCTTC.

This clonotype showed up just once. J is TRBJ1-1 and V is TRBV7-2; TRBD1 might be the D (6 bases). V gave up 0 bases and J gave up 4 bases, with 15 bases separating them. The germline V gene encodes CDR1 SGHTA and CDR2 FQGNSA. There are 16 residues in the CDR3. The CDR3, as DNA: TGTGCCAGCAGCTTAGCGCCCCAGGGGTTGGGCACTGAAGCTTTCTTT. It codes for CASSLAPQGLGTEAFF.